The sample holds many counts of the clone carrying this TCR beta chain. The CDR3 extends over 14 amino acids. Germline V CDR1 and CDR2: KGHDR, SFDVKD. With 2 bases clipped from V and 8 bases from J, the junction kept 5 bases outside the gene matches. TCRdb independently ran MiXCR on the 5' RACE reads; one entry per CDR3 protein. The profile covers around 22,000 distinct CDR3 sequences, with around 3.5% appearing a single time and 4.5% to 6% taken by the ten largest. This entry is derived from a study of early T cells in non-severe SARS-CoV-2 infection. V is TRBV24-1 and J is TRBJ2-1, with 7 bases that match TRBD1. The TCR sequence derives from an adult who was a healthcare worker with PCR-confirmed SARS-CoV-2 infection or an uninfected control (not recorded which). Sequencing input: whole blood. CDR3 amino acids: CATSDSWQGDEQFF. The CDR3 bases are TGTGCCACCAGTGATTCTTGGCAGGGGGATGAGCAGTTCTTC.